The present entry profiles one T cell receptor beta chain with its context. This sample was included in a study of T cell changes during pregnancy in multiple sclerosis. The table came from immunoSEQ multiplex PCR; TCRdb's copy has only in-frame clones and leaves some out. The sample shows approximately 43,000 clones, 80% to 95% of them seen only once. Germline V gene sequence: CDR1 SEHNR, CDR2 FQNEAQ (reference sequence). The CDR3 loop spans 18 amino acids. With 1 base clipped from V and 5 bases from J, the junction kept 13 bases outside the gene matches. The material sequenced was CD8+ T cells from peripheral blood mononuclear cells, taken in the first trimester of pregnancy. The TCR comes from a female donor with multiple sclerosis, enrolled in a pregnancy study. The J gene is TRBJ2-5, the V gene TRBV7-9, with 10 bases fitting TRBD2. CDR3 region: CASSLDVRVGLATETQYF. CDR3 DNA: TGTGCCAGCAGCTTAGACGTTAGGGTGGGACTAGCGACGGAGACCCAGTACTTC.